The T cell receptor (beta chain) under discussion was sequenced for a study of CD8 T cells in Susac syndrome. Whole-study findings and limits: Acknowledgment was made by the study that its TCR sequencing and HLA analysis involved a relatively small number of individuals.

When the RNA was reverse transcribed, random hexamers were used with an input of roughly 0.45 to 1 ug. The method of amplification for TCR beta CDR3 was immunoSEQ multiplex PCR, covering 54 Vbeta and 13 Jbeta. MiXCR, run by TCRdb on the immunoSEQ multiplex PCR reads, gives a single entry per CDR3 protein. The sample shows roughly 130,000 distinct CDR3 sequences, nearly 95% of them seen only once. Healthy donors matched for age and sex were used as controls. Regarding this clonotype: The antigen remains undetermined.

The V gene's germline CDR1 is GTSNPN and CDR2 SVGIG (reference sequence). V lost 1 base, J lost 0 bases, and 10 bases lay in between. The CDR3 contains 15 residues. Specimen: CD4+ T cells from PBMCs. This chain joins TRBV30 and TRBJ2-4; D unresolved. This TCR was recovered from a human donor in good health. The CDR3 coding sequence is TGTGCCTGGAGTGAAGGGTTTTTAGCCAAAAACATTCAGTACTTC. Protein product: CAWSEGFLAKNIQYF.